The rows below give T cell receptor beta chains drawn from one sample of a study of shared clonotypes between healthy human individuals. Method: immunoSEQ multiplex PCR; TCRdb's copy keeps in-frame clones and lacks some. The sample comprises some 1 million clones, more than 65% of which are singletons, and approximately 1.5% rests with the top ten. Sequenced sample: memory CD4+ T cells sorted from blood. Receptor source: a young man in good health. The CDR3 runs from the conserved cysteine through the conserved F or W. D genes are given only for firm matches. Only some rows state a clone size, as once, few, many or a class for expanded clones.

V gene	clone size	J gene	D gene	CDR3 DNA	CDR3 protein
TRBV14	-	TRBJ2-5	-	TGTGCCAGCAGCCAAGGAGGGATCCAAGAGACCCAGTACTTC	CASSQGGIQETQYF
TRBV28	once	TRBJ1-5	TRBD1	TGTGCCAGCTCCGACAGGGACTATCAGCCCCAGCATTTT	CASSDRDYQPQHF
TRBV5-1	-	TRBJ2-1	TRBD1	TGCGCCAGCAGCTGGGGACAGGGGGGAAATGAGCAGTTCTTC	CASSWGQGGNEQFF
TRBV19	-	TRBJ2-1	TRBD1	TGTGCCAGTAGTATAGGGACAGGGGGCGCGGTAGGCTCCTACAATGAGCAGTTCTTC	CASSIGTGGAVGSYNEQFF
TRBV30	-	TRBJ1-6	-	TGTGCCTGGAGTGTACTTTCTTCACCCCTCCACTTT	CAWSVLSSPLHF
TRBV5-4	-	TRBJ2-7	-	TGTGCCAGCAGCTTGGCAGGGCCGCGGGACTACGAGCAGTACTTC	CASSLAGPRDYEQYF
TRBV27	few	TRBJ1-2	-	TGTGCCAGCAGTTCGACAGGATCCCCTAACTATGGCTACACCTTC	CASSSTGSPNYGYTF
TRBV6-1	-	TRBJ1-5	-	TGTGCCAGCAGTGAGAGAGGATGGGGTTATCAGCCCCAGCATTTT	CASSERGWGYQPQHF
TRBV19	-	TRBJ2-6	TRBD1	TGTGCCAGTAGTAAAGGACAGGGGGGATCTGGGGCCAACGTCCTGACTTTC	CASSKGQGGSGANVLTF
TRBV27	-	TRBJ2-1	-	TGTGCCATCAGCCCTCTGGGGGGGCGGAATGAGCAGTTCTTC	CAISPLGGRNEQFF
TRBV5-6	few	TRBJ2-7	TRBD2	TGTGCCAGCACCCTGGGAGCGGGAGGGCCCTACGAGCAGTACTTC	CASTLGAGGPYEQYF
TRBV10-1	once	TRBJ2-5	-	TGCGCCAGCAGTGCCGGTACTCAAGAGACCCAGTACTTC	CASSAGTQETQYF
TRBV9	-	TRBJ2-7	-	TGTGCCAGCAGCAAGGGTGGGTCTAACGAGCAGTACTTC	CASSKGGSNEQYF
TRBV9	-	TRBJ2-7	-	TGTGCCAGCAGCGTAGACGGCAGATCCTACGAGCAGTACTTC	CASSVDGRSYEQYF
TRBV6-5	few	TRBJ1-1	-	TGTGCCAGCAGCCCTAGGTGGGAGGTGAACACTGAAGCTTTCTTT	CASSPRWEVNTEAFF
TRBV6-1	many	TRBJ2-3	-	TGTGCCAGCAGTGAGGGGTCAGTAGGAACAGATACGCAGTATTTT	CASSEGSVGTDTQYF
TRBV10-2	once	TRBJ1-1	-	TGCGCCAGCAGTGAGCTGCTATTCATGAACACTGAAGCTTTCTTT	CASSELLFMNTEAFF
TRBV9	-	TRBJ1-1	-	TGTGCCAGCAGCCCGACGTGGGGGCTGTCCCTTGAAGCTTTCTTT	CASSPTWGLSLEAFF
TRBV29-1	-	TRBJ2-5	TRBD1	TGCAGCGTTGCGGGCAGGGGGTCCCAAGAGACCCAGTACTTC	CSVAGRGSQETQYF
TRBV4-3	once	TRBJ2-1	-	TGCGCCAGCAGCCAAGATGTTTCCGGGGAGCAGTTCTTC	CASSQDVSGEQFF
TRBV7-8	-	TRBJ1-3	-	TGTGCCAGCAGCATCAAGGCCAGGGGCTCTGGAAACACCATATATTTT	CASSIKARGSGNTIYF
TRBV5-1	-	TRBJ2-1	TRBD2	TGCGCCAGCAGCTTGATAGCGGGGACAATTAGCAATGAGCAGTTCTTC	CASSLIAGTISNEQFF
TRBV11-2	-	TRBJ2-5	TRBD1	TGTGCCAGCAGCTTAGGGACAGGGGCCAATTGGGAGACCCAGTACTTC	CASSLGTGANWETQYF
TRBV7-2	-	TRBJ1-4	-	TGTGCCAGCAGCTACCCTCGGGGCAGGGATAATGAAAAACTGTTTTTT	CASSYPRGRDNEKLFF
TRBV18	once	TRBJ2-2	TRBD2	TGTGCCAGCTCACTCATCGGACTAGCGGGGTTAAAAAACACCGGGGAGCTGTTTTTT	CASSLIGLAGLKNTGELFF
TRBV5-6	-	TRBJ2-7	-	TGTGCCAGCAGCCTCCCTTACGGGAGCGAGCAGTACTTC	CASSLPYGSEQYF
TRBV7-7	few	TRBJ2-1	-	TGTGCTAGCAGCCTTAGATTTTTAGGCAATGAGCAGTTCTTC	CASSLRFLGNEQFF
TRBV10-1	-	TRBJ2-5	-	TGCGCCAGCAGTGAGGGAGTCGAACAAGAGACCCAGTACTTC	CASSEGVEQETQYF
TRBV11-2	-	TRBJ1-3	-	TGTGCCAGCAGCCCCGACAGGAGCTCTGGAAACACCATATATTTT	CASSPDRSSGNTIYF
TRBV27	-	TRBJ1-5	-	TGTGCCAGCAGTTTAAAGGGGCCACCATCTAATCAGCCCCAGCATTTT	CASSLKGPPSNQPQHF
TRBV5-1	-	TRBJ2-1	-	TGCGCCAGCAGCTTTCCCTTATCGACCGGCGAGCAGTTCTTC	CASSFPLSTGEQFF
TRBV27	-	TRBJ2-7	-	TGTGCCAGCCTAGTTAAGGGGGGGACGAACTCCTACGAGCAGTACTTC	CASLVKGGTNSYEQYF